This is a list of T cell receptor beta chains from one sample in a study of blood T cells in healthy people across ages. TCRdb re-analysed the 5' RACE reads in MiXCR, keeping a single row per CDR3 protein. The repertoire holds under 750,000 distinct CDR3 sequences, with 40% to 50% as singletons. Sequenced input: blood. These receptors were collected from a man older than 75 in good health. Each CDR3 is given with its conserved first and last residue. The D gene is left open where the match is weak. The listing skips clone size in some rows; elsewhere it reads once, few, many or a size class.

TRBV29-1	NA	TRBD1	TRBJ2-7	TGCAGCGTTGCCGGGACAGGGTCCGAGCAGTACTTC	CSVAGTGSEQYF
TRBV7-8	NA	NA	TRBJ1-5	TGTGCCAGCAGCCGAGCGGGCTGGGAGGGACAGCCCCAGCATTTT	CASSRAGWEGQPQHF
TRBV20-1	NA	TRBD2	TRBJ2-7	TGCAGTGCCGTCGGACTAGCGGGAATCGAGCAGTACTTC	CSAVGLAGIEQYF
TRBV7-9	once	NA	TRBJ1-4	TGTGCCAGCAGCCCTGGCGGGGGATCAGTAAAACTGTTTTTT	CASSPGGGSVKLFF
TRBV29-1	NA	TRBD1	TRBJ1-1	TGCAGCGTTGAAGGACCAGGGGGCGCGGGAAACACTGAAGCTTTCTTT	CSVEGPGGAGNTEAFF
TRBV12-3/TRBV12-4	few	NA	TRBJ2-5	TGTGCCAGCACCAACCCTCCGCAGACCCAGTACTTC	CASTNPPQTQYF
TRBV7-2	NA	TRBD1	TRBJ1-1	TGTGCCAGCAGTCCACCGACAGGGTATACTGAAGCTTTCTTT	CASSPPTGYTEAFF
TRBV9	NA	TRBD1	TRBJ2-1	TGTGCCAGCAGCCCGAGGACAGGGCAGGGTGAGCAGTTCTTC	CASSPRTGQGEQFF
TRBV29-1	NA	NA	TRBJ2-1	TGCAGCGGCTCGACAGATTACAATGAGCAGTTCTTC	CSGSTDYNEQFF
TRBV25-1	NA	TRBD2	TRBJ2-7	TGTGCCAGCAGTCCGACTAGCGGGAAATTCTACGAGCAGTACTTC	CASSPTSGKFYEQYF
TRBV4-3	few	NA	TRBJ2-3	TGCGCCAGCAGCCAAAGCACAGGGACCTCCCGAGATACGCAGTATTTT	CASSQSTGTSRDTQYF
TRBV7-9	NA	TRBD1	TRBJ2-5	TGTGCCAGCAGTTCCTTTGGACAGGGGGCGGGAGGGACCCAGTACTTC	CASSSFGQGAGGTQYF
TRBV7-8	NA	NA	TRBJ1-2	TGTGCCAGCAGCTTAGCGGGGTGGATCGACTATGGCTACACCTTC	CASSLAGWIDYGYTF
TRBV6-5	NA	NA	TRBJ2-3	TGTGCCAGCAGCTTCGACGGGACCAGCCCAGAGGGGCAGTATTTT	CASSFDGTSPEGQYF
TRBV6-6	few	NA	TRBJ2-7	TGTGCCAGCAGTTACGCGAGCTCCCTGACCGAGCAGTACTTC	CASSYASSLTEQYF
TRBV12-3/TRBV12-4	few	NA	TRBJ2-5	TGTGCCAGCACTCGGCAGGGCCTTGGGCAGTACTTC	CASTRQGLGQYF
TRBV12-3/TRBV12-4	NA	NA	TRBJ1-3	TGTGCCAGCAGTTTAGGTCACAGAGCTTATGGAAACACCATATATTTT	CASSLGHRAYGNTIYF
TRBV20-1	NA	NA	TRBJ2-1	TGCAGTGCGGACGCAGGATACAATGAGCAGTTCTTC	CSADAGYNEQFF
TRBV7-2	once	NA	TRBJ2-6	TGTGCCAGCAGCGACTCCGGGACATCTGGGGCCAACGTCCTGACTTTC	CASSDSGTSGANVLTF
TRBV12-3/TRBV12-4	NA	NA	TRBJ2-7	TGTGCCAGCAGTTTTAGGGGTGTGCCCTACGAGCAGTACTTC	CASSFRGVPYEQYF
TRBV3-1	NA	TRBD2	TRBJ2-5	TGTGCCAGCAGCCGCCTAGCGGGAGACAGCCAGACCCAGTACTTC	CASSRLAGDSQTQYF
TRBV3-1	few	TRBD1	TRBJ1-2	TGTGCCAGCAGCCAACCCGACAGGGGGCATGGCTACACCTTC	CASSQPDRGHGYTF
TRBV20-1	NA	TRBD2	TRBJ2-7	TGCAGTGCTAGACCTAGCGGGAGGGCTGGGTACGAGCAGTACTTC	CSARPSGRAGYEQYF
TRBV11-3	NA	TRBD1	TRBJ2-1	TGTGCCAGCAGCCAAGGGACAGGGGGCGTAAGAAACGAGCAGTTCTTC	CASSQGTGGVRNEQFF
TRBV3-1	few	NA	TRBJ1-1	TGTGCCAGCAGCCAAGGGTCCAGTCGAAACACTGAAGCTTTCTTT	CASSQGSSRNTEAFF
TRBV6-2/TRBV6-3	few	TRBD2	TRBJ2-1	TGTGCCAGCAGGGCTGGGGGGACTAGAAACAATGAGCAGTTCTTC	CASRAGGTRNNEQFF
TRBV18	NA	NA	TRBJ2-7	TGTGCCAGCTCACCACCTGCCAGCCCTTCCTTCTACGAGCAGTACTTC	CASSPPASPSFYEQYF
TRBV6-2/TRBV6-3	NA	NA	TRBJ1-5	TGTGCCAGCAAGTCCCTGGAGACAGGCTCCAATCAGCCCCAGCATTTT	CASKSLETGSNQPQHF
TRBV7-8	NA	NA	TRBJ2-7	TGTGCCAGCAGCCCAACATTGGTGAGCTCCTACGAGCAGTACTTC	CASSPTLVSSYEQYF
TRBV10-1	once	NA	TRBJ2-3	TGCGCCAGCAGGGCGGGCAGAACGCAGTATTTT	CASRAGRTQYF
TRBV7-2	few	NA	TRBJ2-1	TGTGCCAGCAGCTCCGGGTGGGATGAGCAGTTCTTC	CASSSGWDEQFF
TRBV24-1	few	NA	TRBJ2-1	TGTGCCACCAGTGATTTGAAGGGGGGCACTTACAATGAGCAGTTCTTC	CATSDLKGGTYNEQFF
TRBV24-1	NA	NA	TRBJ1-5	TGTGCCACCAGTGATTCGGGTCAGCCCCAGCATTTT	CATSDSGQPQHF
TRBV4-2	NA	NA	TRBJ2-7	TGTGCCAGCAGCCAAGATTTGGGGGGCGCCTTGAACGAGCAGTACTTC	CASSQDLGGALNEQYF
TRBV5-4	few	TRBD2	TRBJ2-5	TGTGCCAGCAGCTTGGGAGATAGCGGGGGGTTAAAAGAGACCCAGTACTTC	CASSLGDSGGLKETQYF
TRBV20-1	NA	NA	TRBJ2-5	TGCAGTGCTAGAGTGGGGACGGAGACCCAGTACTTC	CSARVGTETQYF
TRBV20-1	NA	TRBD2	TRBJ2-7	TGCAGTGCTAGAGAGAATCCGGGACTAGCGTCTAACGAGCAGTACTTC	CSARENPGLASNEQYF
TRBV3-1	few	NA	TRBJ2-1	TGTGCCAGCAGCCAAGTGGGCCTAGGGGTTGAGCAGTTCTTC	CASSQVGLGVEQFF
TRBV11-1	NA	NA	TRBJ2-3	TGTGCCAGCAGGAGCGGTAGTACCCCTCCCTCAGATACGCAGTATTTT	CASRSGSTPPSDTQYF
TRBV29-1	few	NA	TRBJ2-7	TGCAGCGGGGGGGGCGACCTCTACGAGCAGTACTTC	CSGGGDLYEQYF
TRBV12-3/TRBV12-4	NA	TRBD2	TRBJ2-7	TGTGCCAGCACACATTCTAGCGGATCCTACGAGCAGTACTTC	CASTHSSGSYEQYF
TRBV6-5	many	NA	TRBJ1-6	TGTGCCAGCAGTTACTCGAAGTTTTCACCCCTCCACTTT	CASSYSKFSPLHF
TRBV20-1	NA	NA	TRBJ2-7	TGCAGTGCTAGAGTCGGCGGGACCTCCTACGAGCAGTACTTC	CSARVGGTSYEQYF
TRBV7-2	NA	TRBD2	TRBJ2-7	TGTGCCAGCAGCGGGACTAAGAGCTCCTACGAGCAGTACTTC	CASSGTKSSYEQYF
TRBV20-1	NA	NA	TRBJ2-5	TGCAGTGCTGGGACAGCGGGGCGGGAGACCCAGTACTTC	CSAGTAGRETQYF
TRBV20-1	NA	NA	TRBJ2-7	TGCAGTGCCCGGGACAATCCCTACGAGCAGTACTTC	CSARDNPYEQYF
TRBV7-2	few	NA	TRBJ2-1	TGTGCCAGCAGCTTTAGCCCGGGGGTAGCCGGACAAAATAGGAATGAGCAGTTCTTC	CASSFSPGVAGQNRNEQFF
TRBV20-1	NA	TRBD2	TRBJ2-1	TGCAGTGCCCTCCCCGGGCTAGCGGCGGACAATGAGCAGTTCTTC	CSALPGLAADNEQFF
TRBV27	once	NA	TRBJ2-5	TGTGCCAGCAGTTTATGGTCAGATTCACAAGAGACCCAGTACTTC	CASSLWSDSQETQYF